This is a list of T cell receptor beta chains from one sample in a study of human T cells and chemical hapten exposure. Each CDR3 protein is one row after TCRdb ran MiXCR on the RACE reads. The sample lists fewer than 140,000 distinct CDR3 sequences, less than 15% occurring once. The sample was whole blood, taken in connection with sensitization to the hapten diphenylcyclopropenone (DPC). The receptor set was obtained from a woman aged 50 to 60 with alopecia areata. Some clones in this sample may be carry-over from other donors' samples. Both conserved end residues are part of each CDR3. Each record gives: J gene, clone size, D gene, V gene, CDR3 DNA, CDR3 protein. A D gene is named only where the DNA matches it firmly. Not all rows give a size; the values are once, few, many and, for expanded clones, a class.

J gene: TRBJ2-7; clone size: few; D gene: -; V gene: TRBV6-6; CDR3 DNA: TGTGCCAGCGGTCCTAGGCCGGGGGTATTTGAGCAGTACTTC; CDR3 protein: CASGPRPGVFEQYF
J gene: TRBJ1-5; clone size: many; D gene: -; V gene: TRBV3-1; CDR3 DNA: TGTGCCAGCAGCCCGTCCTTTGGGGCTAGCAATCAGCCCCAGCATTTT; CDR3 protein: CASSPSFGASNQPQHF
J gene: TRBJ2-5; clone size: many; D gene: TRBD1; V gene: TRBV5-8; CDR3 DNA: TGTGCCAGCAGCTTGGGGGACAGCCAAAAAGAGACCCAGTACTTC; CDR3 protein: CASSLGDSQKETQYF
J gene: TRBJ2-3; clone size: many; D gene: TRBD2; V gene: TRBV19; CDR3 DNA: TGTGCCAGTAGTAGACTAGCGGGGGGCGGGAGCACAGATACGCAGTATTTT; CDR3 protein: CASSRLAGGGSTDTQYF
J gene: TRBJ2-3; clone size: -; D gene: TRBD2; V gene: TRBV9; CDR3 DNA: TGTGCCAGCAGCGCACCTAGCGGGAGACGTCTAAGCACAGATACGCAGTATTTT; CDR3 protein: CASSAPSGRRLSTDTQYF
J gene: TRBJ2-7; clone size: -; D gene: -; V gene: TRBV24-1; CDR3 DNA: TGTGCCACCAGTGGGGGACCTCACATCTACGAGCAGTACTTC; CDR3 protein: CATSGGPHIYEQYF
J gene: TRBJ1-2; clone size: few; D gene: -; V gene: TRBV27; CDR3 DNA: TGTGCCAGCAGACGCTCCGGAAGCTATGGCTACACCTTC; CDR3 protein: CASRRSGSYGYTF
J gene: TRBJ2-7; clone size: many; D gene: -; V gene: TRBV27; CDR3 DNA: TGTGCCAGCAGACAGGGGGGAGGGGAGCAGTACTTC; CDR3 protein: CASRQGGGEQYF
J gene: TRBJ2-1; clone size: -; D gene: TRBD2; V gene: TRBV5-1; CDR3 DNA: TGCGCCAGCAGCCACCGGACTAGCGGGAGGGTATCCTCCGGCAATGAGCAGTTCTTC; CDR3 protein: CASSHRTSGRVSSGNEQFF
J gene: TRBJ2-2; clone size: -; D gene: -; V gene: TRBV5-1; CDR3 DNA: TGCGCCAGCAGCACACAGGGAGACACCGGGGAGCTGTTTTTT; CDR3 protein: CASSTQGDTGELFF
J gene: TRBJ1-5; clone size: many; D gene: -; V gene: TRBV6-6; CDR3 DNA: TGTGCCAGCAGTAGAGGGGTTGAGGGCAATCAGCCCCAGCATTTT; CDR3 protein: CASSRGVEGNQPQHF
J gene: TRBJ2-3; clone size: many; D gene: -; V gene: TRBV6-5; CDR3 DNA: TGTGCCAGCAGTTACTCGAACCGATACACAGATACGCAGTATTTT; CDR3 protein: CASSYSNRYTDTQYF
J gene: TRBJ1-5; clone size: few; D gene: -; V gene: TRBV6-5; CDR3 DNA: TGTGCCAGCAGTTACTCGAGGCGGTCTAATCAGCCCCAGCATTTT; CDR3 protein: CASSYSRRSNQPQHF
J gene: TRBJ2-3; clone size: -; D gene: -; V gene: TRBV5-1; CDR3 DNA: TGCGCCAGCAGCCCCGACAGGATCACAGATACGCAGTATTTT; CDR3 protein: CASSPDRITDTQYF
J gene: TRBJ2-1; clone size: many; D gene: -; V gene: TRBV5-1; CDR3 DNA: TGCGCCAGCAGCTTGGCGGGAGAGTGGTCCTACAATGAGCAGTTCTTC; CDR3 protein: CASSLAGEWSYNEQFF
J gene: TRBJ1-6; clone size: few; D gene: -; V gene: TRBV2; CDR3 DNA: TGTGCCAGCAAGGCAGGGTTAAGAAATTCACCCCTCCACTTT; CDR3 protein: CASKAGLRNSPLHF
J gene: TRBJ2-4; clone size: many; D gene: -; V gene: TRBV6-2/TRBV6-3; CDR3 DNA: TGTGCCAGCAGTTACGCGGGATTAGCCAAAAACATTCAGTACTTC; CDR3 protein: CASSYAGLAKNIQYF
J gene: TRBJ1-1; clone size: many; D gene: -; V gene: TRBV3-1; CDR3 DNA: TGTGCCAGCAGACCCGACAGCCCGAACACTGAAGCTTTCTTT; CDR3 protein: CASRPDSPNTEAFF
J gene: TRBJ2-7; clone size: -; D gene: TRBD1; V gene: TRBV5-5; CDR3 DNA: TGTGCCAGCAGCCTACGACAGGGGCTCTACGAGCAGTACTTC; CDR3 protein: CASSLRQGLYEQYF
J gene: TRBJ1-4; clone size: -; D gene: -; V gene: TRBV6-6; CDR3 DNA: TGTGCCAGTTCCCGTGGTCAAGGACAATCAAATGAAAAACTGTTTTTT; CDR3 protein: CASSRGQGQSNEKLFF
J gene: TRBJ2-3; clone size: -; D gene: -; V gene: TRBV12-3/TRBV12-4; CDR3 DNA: TGTGCCAGCAGCACCATGAAACGTAAAGATACGCAGTATTTT; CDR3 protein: CASSTMKRKDTQYF
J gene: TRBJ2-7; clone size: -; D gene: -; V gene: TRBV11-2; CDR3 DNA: TGTGCCAGCAGCTTAGATTTAGGGGTCTACGAGCAGTACTTC; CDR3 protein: CASSLDLGVYEQYF
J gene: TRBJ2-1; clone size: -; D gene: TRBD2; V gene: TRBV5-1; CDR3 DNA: TGCGCCAGCAGCTGGACTAGCGGATACAATGAGCAGTTCTTC; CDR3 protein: CASSWTSGYNEQFF
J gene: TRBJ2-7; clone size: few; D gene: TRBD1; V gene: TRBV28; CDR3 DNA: TGTGCCAGCAGGAACAGGGGGCTATACGAGCAGTACTTC; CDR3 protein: CASRNRGLYEQYF
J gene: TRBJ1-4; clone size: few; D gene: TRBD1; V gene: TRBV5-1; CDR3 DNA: TGCGCCAGCAGCTTTGACAGGGGGCAAGAAAAACTGTTTTTT; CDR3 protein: CASSFDRGQEKLFF
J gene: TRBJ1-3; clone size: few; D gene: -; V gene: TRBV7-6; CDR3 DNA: TGTGCCAGCAGCTCACCAAAGCAAGGAAACACCATATATTTT; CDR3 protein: CASSSPKQGNTIYF
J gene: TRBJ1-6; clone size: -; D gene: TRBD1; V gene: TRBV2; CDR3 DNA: TGTGCCAGCAGCGGACAGGGGGATAATTCACCCCTCCACTTT; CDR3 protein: CASSGQGDNSPLHF
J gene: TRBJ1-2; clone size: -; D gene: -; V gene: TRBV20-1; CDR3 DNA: TGCAGTGCTAGTCAACAGGGAGGCTATGGCTACACCTTC; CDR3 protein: CSASQQGGYGYTF
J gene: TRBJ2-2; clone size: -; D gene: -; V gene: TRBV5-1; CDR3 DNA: TGCGCCAGCAGCTTGGGCGAACAGATAAACACCGGGGAGCTGTTTTTT; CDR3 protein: CASSLGEQINTGELFF
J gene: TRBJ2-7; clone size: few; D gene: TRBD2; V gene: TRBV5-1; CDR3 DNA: TGCGCCAGCAGCTTCACCGGGACTAGCGTCCGCGAGCAGTACTTC; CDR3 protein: CASSFTGTSVREQYF
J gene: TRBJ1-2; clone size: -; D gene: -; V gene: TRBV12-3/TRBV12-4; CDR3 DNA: TGTGCCAGCAGCCGCGCCGGGACCGGGGGCTATGGCTACACCTTC; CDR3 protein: CASSRAGTGGYGYTF
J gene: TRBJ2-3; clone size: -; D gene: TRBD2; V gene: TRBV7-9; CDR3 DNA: TGTGCCAGCAGCCCGTGGACTAGCGGGAGGCCGGCAGATACGCAGTATTTT; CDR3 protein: CASSPWTSGRPADTQYF
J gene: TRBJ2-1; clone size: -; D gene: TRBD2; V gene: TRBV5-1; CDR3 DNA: TGCGCCAGCAGCCCGGGACTAGCGGGGGGGCCGTTGAAGTTCTTC; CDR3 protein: CASSPGLAGGPLKFF
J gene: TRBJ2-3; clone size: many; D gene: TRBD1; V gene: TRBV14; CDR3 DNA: TGTGCCAGCAGCCGGGACAGGAACACAGATACGCAGTATTTT; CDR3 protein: CASSRDRNTDTQYF
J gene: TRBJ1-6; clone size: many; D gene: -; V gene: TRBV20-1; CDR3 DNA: TGCAGTGCCCAAGGGACACTAGATAATTCACCCCTCCACTTT; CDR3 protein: CSAQGTLDNSPLHF
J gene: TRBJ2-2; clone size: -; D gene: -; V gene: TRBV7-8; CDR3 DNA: TGTGCCAGCAGCCCGAATATCGACACCGGGGAGCTGTTTTTT; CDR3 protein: CASSPNIDTGELFF
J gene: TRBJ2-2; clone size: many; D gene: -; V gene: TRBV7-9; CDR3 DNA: TGTGCCACCGAAACGGGTGGTCCCGGGGAGCTGTTTTTT; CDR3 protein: CATETGGPGELFF
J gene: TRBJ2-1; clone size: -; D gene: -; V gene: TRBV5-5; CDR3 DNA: TGTGCCAGCAGCTTGGGCACCGACAATGAGCAGTTCTTC; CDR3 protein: CASSLGTDNEQFF
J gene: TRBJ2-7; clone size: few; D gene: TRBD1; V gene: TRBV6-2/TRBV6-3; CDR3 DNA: TGTGCCAGCAGTTTCACCCTCGACAGGGACTCCTACGAGCAGTACTTC; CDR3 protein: CASSFTLDRDSYEQYF
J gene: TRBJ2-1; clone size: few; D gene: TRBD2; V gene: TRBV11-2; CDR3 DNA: TGTGCCAGCAGCCCCGGACTAGCGGGGGTTCATGAGCAGTTCTTC; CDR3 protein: CASSPGLAGVHEQFF
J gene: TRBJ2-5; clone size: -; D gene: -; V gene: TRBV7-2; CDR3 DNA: TGTGCCAGCAGCCGCTTTCAAGAGACCCAGTACTTC; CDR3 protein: CASSRFQETQYF
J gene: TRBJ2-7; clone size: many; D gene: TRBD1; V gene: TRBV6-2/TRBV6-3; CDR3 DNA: TGTGCCAGCATCCATAACCAGGGGGCGATGCAGTACTTC; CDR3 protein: CASIHNQGAMQYF
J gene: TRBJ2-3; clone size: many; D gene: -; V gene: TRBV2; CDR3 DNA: TGTGCCAGCATGGGATACACAGATACGCAGTATTTT; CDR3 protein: CASMGYTDTQYF
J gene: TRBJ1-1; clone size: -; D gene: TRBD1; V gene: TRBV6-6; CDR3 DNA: TGTGCCAGCAGTTCCGGACAGGGGGAAGGTGGCACTGAAGCTTTCTTT; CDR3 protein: CASSSGQGEGGTEAFF
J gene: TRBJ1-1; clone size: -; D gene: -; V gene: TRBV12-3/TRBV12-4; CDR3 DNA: TGTGCCAGCAGTTTAGCGGGCAGTCTGCTCGCTGAAGCTTTCTTT; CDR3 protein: CASSLAGSLLAEAFF
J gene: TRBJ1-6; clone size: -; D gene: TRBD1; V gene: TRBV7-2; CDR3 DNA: TGTGCCAGCAGCTTAGGGGACAGCTACTTAAATTCACCCCTCCACTTT; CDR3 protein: CASSLGDSYLNSPLHF
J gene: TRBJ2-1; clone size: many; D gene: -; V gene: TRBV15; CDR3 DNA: TGTGCCACCAACGGTCTCAACAGGGAGGATGAGCAGTTCTTC; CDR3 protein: CATNGLNREDEQFF
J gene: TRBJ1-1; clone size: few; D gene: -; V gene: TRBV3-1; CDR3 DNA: TGTGCCAGCAGCCATGCGAACACTGAAGCTTTCTTT; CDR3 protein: CASSHANTEAFF